One sample yielded the 19 T cell receptor beta chains listed below, sequenced in a study of CXCR3-negative and CXCR3-positive naive CD8 T cells. Libraries were UMI-labeled 5' RACE TRB cDNA. TCRdb reprocessed the 5' RACE reads and stores each CDR3 protein as one record, lacking DNA. This sample's table reports 70,000 to 95,000 distinct CDR3 sequences. The source material was naive CXCR3- CD8+ T cells from blood. Regarding subset: CD45RO-CCR7+CD27+CD95- naive CD8+ T cells lacking CXCR3 (TNR3-). These receptors all stem from a human donor in good health. Some clones in this sample may be carry-over from other donors' samples.

The rearrangement joins TRBV10-1 to TRBJ1-1. The CDR3 is made up of 14 amino acids. Germline V gives CDR1 WNHNN, CDR2 SYGVQD (reference sequence). Here the CDR3 reads CASSFGDLNTEAFF.

The chain links TRBV28 to TRBJ1-6; the TRBD1 assignment by TCRdb is unverifiable without DNA. This CDR3 contains 15 residues. Germline-derived CDR1 and CDR2 are MDHEN and SYDVKM. CDR3 sequence: CASSLVGGYSSPLHF. The variable domain in full, with the rest retrieved from reference TRBV28 and TRBJ1-6, is DVKVTQSSRYLVKRTGEKVFLECVQDMDHENMFWYRQDPGLGLRLIYFSYDVKMKEKGDIPEGYSVSREKKERFSLILESASTNQTSMYLCASSLVGGYSSPLHFGNGTRLTVT.

This chain uses TRBV29-1 with TRBJ2-7. The CDR3 extends over 13 amino acids. The germline gives CDR1 SQVTM, CDR2 ANQGSEA. The CDR3: CSVVGYDSYEQYF.

The CDR3 loop reads CASMRGLGRELETQYF. This rearrangement joins TRBV2 to TRBJ2-5; TCRdb's D call of TRBD2 is untestable without DNA. CDR1 is SNHLY, CDR2 FYNNEI, per germline. This CDR3 has 16 residues.

The chain carries TRBV6-2 or TRBV6-3 and TRBJ2-5; there is no DNA to check the TCRdb D call of TRBD1. CDR1 MNHEY and CDR2 SVGEGT come from the germline V gene. There are 14 residues in the CDR3. CDR3 residues: CASSYSAGTETQYF.

J is TRBJ2-7 and V is TRBV5-1; TCRdb's D call, TRBD2, is unchecked because there is no DNA. Germline assignment: CDR1 SGHRS and CDR2 YFSETQ. The length of the CDR3 is 14 residues. CDR3 residues: CASSSGSGGYEQYF. Full variable domain (rest looked up from reference TRBV5-1 and TRBJ2-7): KAGVTQTPRYLIKTRGQQVTLSCSPISGHRSVSWYQQTPGQGLQFLFEYFSETQRNKGNFPGRFSGRQFSNSRSEMNVSTLELGDSALYLCASSSGSGGYEQYFGPGTRLTVT.

This sequence joins TRBV12-3 or TRBV12-4 and TRBJ2-7; TCRdb designates TRBD2, a call that cannot be tested without DNA. This CDR3 has 15 amino acids. The CDR3 reads CASSFTSGGTYEQYF.

The chain recombines TRBV27 with TRBJ1-4; TCRdb gives TRBD1 as the D gene, but with no DNA this cannot be confirmed. CDR1 is MNHEY and CDR2 is SMNVEV in the germline V gene (reference sequence). The CDR3 length is 15 residues. CDR3 residues: CASSSRTGLNEKLFF.

The genes are TRBV12-3 or TRBV12-4 and TRBJ2-5. The CDR3 consists of 16 residues. The CDR3 sequence is CASSPYHTGSRETQYF.

V and J are TRBV7-2 and TRBJ2-7; the D call of TRBD1 rests on TCRdb alone, since no DNA is present to check it. The CDR3 is 19 residues long. Per the germline V gene, CDR1 is SGHTA and CDR2 is FQGNSA. CDR3 loop: CASSPQDRDSYLITYEQYF.

The chain has TRBV7-9 and TRBJ1-2; the D call of TRBD1 rests on TCRdb alone, since no DNA is present to check it. Germline loops: CDR1 SEHNR, CDR2 FQNEAQ (reference sequence). CDR3 length: 15 amino acids. Here the CDR3 reads CASSVPGQANYGYTF.

The chain uses TRBV28 and TRBJ2-1; there is no DNA to check the TCRdb D call of TRBD1. Germline-derived CDR1 and CDR2 are MDHEN and SYDVKM. The CDR3 is 17 residues long. CDR3 protein: CASSSVGAGQLDKGQFF.

The CDR3 is CASSLFGREYTGELFF. The gene calls are TRBV5-1 and TRBJ2-2; TCRdb designates TRBD2, a call that cannot be tested without DNA. The CDR3 sequence is 16 residues long. Germline CDR1 SGHRS, CDR2 YFSETQ.

The rearrangement joins TRBV29-1 to TRBJ1-2; TCRdb reports TRBD1, a call that lacks DNA to check it against. Per germline, CDR1 SQVTM and CDR2 ANQGSEA. The CDR3 runs 13 residues. CDR3 protein: CSVEVTGDNGYTF.

The V and J genes are TRBV7-6 and TRBJ2-1; TCRdb selects TRBD2, and the lack of DNA leaves this call unchecked. The CDR3 sequence is 23 residues long. Germline V CDR1 and CDR2: SGHVS, FNYEAQ. The CDR3 loop is CASSLEPGTQGPAGLSSYNEQFF.

This chain links TRBV7-9 with TRBJ2-7. The CDR3 is made up of 14 amino acids. The V gene's germline CDR1 is SEHNR and CDR2 FQNEAQ (reference sequence). The CDR3 loop is CASSPRGATYEQYF.

V is TRBV29-1 and J is TRBJ2-1; the TRBD2 assignment by TCRdb is unverifiable without DNA. From germline, CDR1 is SQVTM and CDR2 ANQGSEA. The CDR3 consists of 14 residues. The CDR3 loop reads CSVEERGGYNEQFF.

The chain uses TRBV28 and TRBJ1-4; checking the TCRdb D call of TRBD1 is not possible without DNA. CDR1 is MDHEN and CDR2 is SYDVKM in the germline V gene. CDR3 length: 18 amino acids. CDR3 in amino acids: CASSPPRGDRAFSEKLFF.

The chain carries TRBV12-3 or TRBV12-4 and TRBJ1-1. The length of the CDR3 is 14 residues. The CDR3 reads CASSLPGIYTEAFF.